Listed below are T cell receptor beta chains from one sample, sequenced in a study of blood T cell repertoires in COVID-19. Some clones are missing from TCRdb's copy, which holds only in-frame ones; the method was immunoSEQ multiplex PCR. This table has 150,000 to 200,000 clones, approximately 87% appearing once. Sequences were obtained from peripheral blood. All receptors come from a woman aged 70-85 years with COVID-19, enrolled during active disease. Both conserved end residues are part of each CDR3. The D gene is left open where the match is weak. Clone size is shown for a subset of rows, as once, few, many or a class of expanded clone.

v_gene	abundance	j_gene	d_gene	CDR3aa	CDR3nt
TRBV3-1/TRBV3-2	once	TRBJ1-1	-	CASSPQAGNTEAFF	TGTGCCAGCAGCCCCCAGGCGGGGAACACTGAAGCTTTCTTT
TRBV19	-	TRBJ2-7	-	CASSSSRAVKYEQYF	TGTGCCAGTAGTTCGTCCAGGGCGGTAAAATACGAGCAGTACTTC
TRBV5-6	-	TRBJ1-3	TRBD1	CATTARQGFTGNTIYF	TGTGCCACCACGGCTCGACAGGGATTCACCGGAAACACCATATATTTT
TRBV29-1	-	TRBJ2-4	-	CSVTPGAQNIQYF	TGCAGCGTTACTCCAGGGGCGCAAAACATTCAGTACTTC
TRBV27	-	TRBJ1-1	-	CASTHSTGGFTEAFF	TGTGCCAGCACCCATTCGACGGGAGGGTTCACTGAAGCTTTCTTT
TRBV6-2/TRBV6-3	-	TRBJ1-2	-	CASSYSAGERGYTF	TGTGCCAGCAGTTACTCGGCAGGGGAGAGAGGCTACACCTTC
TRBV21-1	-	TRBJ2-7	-	CASSKDPGTNYEQYF	TGTGCCAGCAGCAAAGATCCGGGGACAAACTACGAGCAGTACTTC
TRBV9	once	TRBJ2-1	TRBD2	CASSPRSITSGRARNEQFF	TGTGCCAGCAGCCCACGCTCCATTACTAGCGGGAGGGCCCGGAATGAGCAGTTCTTC
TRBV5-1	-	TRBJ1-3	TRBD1	CASSARDRGLDTIYF	TGCGCCAGCAGCGCTCGGGACAGGGGGTTGGACACCATATATTTT
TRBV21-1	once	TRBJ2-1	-	CASSKWEDYRYNEQFF	TGTGCCAGCAGCAAATGGGAGGACTACCGATACAATGAGCAGTTCTTC
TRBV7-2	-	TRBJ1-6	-	CASSLEQAAPLHF	TGTGCCAGCAGCTTAGAACAGGCGGCACCCCTCCACTTT